This T cell receptor beta chain was sequenced for a study of technical replicates of blood from a few donors. Germline V gene sequence: CDR1 MNHEY, CDR2 SVGAGI. After removal of 6 bases from V and 2 bases from J, the junction contained 9 bases not matched to a gene. This CDR3 contains 15 residues. The repertoire was sequenced with immunoSEQ multiplex PCR; TCRdb's copy has only in-frame clones and lacks some. The sample holds 79,000 or so clones, 95% to 97% seen once. The receptor comes from a human donor in good health. Sequencing was performed on T cells isolated from PBMCs. The genes are TRBV6-5 and TRBJ2-7, with 8 bases that match TRBD2. The CDR3 region has the DNA TGTGCCAGCAGGGACCCGGCGGGAGGTCCCTACGAGCAGTACTTC. It encodes CASRDPAGGPYEQYF.